This paragraph covers one TCR beta chain sequence. Antigen: not known. TCRdb processed the 5' RACE reads anew with MiXCR; each CDR3 protein has one entry. The repertoire holds around 320,000 distinct CDR3 sequences, with 25% to 30% as singletons. These data are taken from a study of T-cell memory formation after mild COVID-19. Whole-study results and caveats: Whereas later expanders leaned CD4+, clones contracting day 15 to 85 showed a balanced CD4/CD8 makeup.

The V segment lost 5 bases and the J segment 3 bases; nucleotides outside the gene matches: 14. The CDR3 consists of 17 residues. Germline V CDR1 and CDR2: SGHVS, FNYEAQ. Sequences were obtained from PBMCs or a T cell subset sorted from them (not recorded which). The chain links TRBV7-6 to TRBJ2-3, with TRBD2 matching 7 bases. The TCR sequence derives from an adult woman who had mild COVID-19 (a few samples of this study predate the infection). Cell type and time point are not known. The CDR3 spells CASSPSGAGAATDTQYF. The CDR3 nucleotides read TGTGCCAGCAGCCCGTCCGGGGCGGGAGCAGCTACAGATACGCAGTATTTT.